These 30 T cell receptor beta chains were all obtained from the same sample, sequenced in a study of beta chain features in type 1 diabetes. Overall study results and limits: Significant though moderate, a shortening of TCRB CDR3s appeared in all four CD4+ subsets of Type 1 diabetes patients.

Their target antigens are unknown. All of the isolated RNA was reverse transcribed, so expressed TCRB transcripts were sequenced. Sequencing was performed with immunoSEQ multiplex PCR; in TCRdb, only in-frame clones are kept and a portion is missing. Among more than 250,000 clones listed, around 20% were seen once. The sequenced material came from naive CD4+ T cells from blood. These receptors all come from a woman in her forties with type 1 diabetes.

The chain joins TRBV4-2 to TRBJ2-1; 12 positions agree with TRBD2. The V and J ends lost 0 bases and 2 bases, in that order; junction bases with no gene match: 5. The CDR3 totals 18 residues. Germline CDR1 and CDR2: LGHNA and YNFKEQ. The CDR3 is CASSQDPRLAGAYNEQFF. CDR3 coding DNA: TGTGCCAGCAGCCAAGATCCCAGACTAGCGGGGGCCTACAATGAGCAGTTCTTC.

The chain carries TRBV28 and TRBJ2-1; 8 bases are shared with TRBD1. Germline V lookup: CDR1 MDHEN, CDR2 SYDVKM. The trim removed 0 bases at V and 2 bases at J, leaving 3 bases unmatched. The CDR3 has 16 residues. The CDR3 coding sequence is TGTGCCAGCAGTTTATGGACGGGACAGGCCTACAATGAGCAGTTCTTC. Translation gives CASSLWTGQAYNEQFF.

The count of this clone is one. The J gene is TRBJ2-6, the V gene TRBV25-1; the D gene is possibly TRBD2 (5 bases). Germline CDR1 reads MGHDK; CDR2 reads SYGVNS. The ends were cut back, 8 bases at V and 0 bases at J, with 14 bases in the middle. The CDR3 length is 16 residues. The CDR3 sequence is CASPRGRYSGANVLTF. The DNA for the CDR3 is TGTGCCAGCCCCCGGGGTAGGTACTCTGGGGCCAACGTCCTGACTTTC.

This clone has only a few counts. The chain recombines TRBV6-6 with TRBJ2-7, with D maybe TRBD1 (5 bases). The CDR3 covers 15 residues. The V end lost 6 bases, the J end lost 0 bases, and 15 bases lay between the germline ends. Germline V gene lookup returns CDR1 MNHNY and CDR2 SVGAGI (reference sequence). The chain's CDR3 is CASRPPQVSSYEQYF. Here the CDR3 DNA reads TGTGCCAGCAGACCCCCACAGGTTAGCTCCTACGAGCAGTACTTC.

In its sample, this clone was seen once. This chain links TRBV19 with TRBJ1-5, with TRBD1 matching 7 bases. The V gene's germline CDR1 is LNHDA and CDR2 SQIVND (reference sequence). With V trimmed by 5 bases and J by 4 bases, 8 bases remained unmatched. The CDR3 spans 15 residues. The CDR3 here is CASSVGQVWNQPQHF. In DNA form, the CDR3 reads TGTGCCAGTAGTGTCGGACAGGTCTGGAATCAGCCCCAGCATTTT.

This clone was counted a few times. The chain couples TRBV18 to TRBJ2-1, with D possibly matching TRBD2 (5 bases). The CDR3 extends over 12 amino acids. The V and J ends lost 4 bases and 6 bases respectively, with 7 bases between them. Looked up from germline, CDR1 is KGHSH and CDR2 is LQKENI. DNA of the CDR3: TGTGCCAGCTCACTTACTAGCAATGAGCAGTTCTTC. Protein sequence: CASSLTSNEQFF.

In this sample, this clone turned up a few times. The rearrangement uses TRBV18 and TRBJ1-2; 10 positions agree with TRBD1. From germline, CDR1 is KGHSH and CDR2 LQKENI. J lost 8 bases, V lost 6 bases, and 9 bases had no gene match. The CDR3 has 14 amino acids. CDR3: CASSDRGTGDGYTF. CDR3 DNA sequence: TGTGCCAGCTCCGATAGAGGGACAGGGGACGGCTACACCTTC. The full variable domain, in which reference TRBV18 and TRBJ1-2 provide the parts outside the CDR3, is NAGVMQNPRHLVRRRGQEARLRCSPMKGHSHVYWYRQLPEEGLKFMVYLQKENIIDESGMPKERFSAEFPKEGPSILRIQQVVRGDSAAYFCASSDRGTGDGYTFGSGTRLTVV.

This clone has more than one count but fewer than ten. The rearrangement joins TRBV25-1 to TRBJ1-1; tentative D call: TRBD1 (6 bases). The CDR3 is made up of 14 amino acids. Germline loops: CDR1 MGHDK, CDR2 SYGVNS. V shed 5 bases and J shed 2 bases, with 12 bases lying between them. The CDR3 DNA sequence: TGTGCCAGCAGTACCCGGACAGCTAACACTGAAGCTTTCTTT. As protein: CASSTRTANTEAFF. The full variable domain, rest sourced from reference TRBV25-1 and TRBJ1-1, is EADIYQTPRYLVIGTGKKITLECSQTMGHDKMYWYQQDPGMELHLIHYSYGVNSTEKGDLSSESTVSRIRTEHFPLTLESARPSHTSQYLCASSTRTANTEAFFGQGTRLTVV.

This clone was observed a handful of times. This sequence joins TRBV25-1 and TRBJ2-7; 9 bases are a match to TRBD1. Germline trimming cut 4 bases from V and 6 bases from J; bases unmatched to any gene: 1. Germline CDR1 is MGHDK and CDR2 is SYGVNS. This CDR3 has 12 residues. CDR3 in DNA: TGTGCCAGCAGTGGGGACAGGGCCGAGCAGTACTTC. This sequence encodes CASSGDRAEQYF.

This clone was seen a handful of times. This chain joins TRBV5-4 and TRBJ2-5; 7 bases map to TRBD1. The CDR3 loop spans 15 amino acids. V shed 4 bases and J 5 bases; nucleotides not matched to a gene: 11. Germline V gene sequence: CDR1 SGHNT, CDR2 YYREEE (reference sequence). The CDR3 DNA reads TGTGCCAGCAGCCAACCGACAGGGCCTCGGGAGACCCAGTACTTC. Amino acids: CASSQPTGPRETQYF.

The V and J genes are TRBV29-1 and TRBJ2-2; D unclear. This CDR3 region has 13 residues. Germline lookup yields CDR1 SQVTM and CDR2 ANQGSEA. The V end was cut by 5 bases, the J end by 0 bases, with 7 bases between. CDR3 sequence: CSVFPPNTGELFF. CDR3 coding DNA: TGCAGCGTTTTTCCTCCGAACACCGGGGAGCTGTTTTTT.

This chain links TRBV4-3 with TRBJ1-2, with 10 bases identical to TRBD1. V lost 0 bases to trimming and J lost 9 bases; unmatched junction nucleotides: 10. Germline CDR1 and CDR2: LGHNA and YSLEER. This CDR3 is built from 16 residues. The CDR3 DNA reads TGCGCCAGCAGCCAAGAATCCGGGACAGGGGCAACAAGCTACACCTTC. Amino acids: CASSQESGTGATSYTF.

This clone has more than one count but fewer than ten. CDR3 DNA: TGTGCCAGCAGCGTCCTTTCTAGCGGGAGGGCCGGCGAGCAGTACTTC. Translation gives CASSVLSSGRAGEQYF. The chain uses TRBV9 and TRBJ2-7; TRBD2 matches 12 bases. The CDR3 totals 16 residues. Unmatched junction bases numbered 9, after V lost 2 bases and J lost 6 bases. The V gene's germline CDR1 is SGDLS and CDR2 YYNGEE.

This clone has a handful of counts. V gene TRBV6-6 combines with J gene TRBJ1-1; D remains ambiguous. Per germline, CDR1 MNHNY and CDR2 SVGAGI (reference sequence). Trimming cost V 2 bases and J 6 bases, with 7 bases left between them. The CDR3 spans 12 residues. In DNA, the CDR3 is TGTGCCAGCAGTTACCCGGGATCTGAAGCTTTCTTT. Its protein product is CASSYPGSEAFF.

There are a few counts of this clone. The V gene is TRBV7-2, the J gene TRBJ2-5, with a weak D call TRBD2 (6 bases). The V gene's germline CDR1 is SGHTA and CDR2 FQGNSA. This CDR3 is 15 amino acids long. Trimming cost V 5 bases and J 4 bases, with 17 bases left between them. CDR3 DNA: TGTGCCAGCAGCGAGGGCGGGACGGCGGTAGAGACCCAGTACTTC. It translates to CASSEGGTAVETQYF.

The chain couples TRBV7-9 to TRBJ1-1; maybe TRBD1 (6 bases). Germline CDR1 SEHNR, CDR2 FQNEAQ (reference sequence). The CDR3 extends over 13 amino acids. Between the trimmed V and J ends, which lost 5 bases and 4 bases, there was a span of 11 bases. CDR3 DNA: TGTGCCAGCAGCCGGCAGGGGATCACTGAAGCTTTCTTT. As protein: CASSRQGITEAFF.

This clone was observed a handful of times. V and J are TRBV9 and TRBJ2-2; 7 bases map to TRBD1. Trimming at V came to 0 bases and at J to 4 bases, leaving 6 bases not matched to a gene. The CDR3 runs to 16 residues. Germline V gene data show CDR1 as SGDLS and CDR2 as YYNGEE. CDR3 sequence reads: CASSVVGGGFTGELFF. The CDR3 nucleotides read TGTGCCAGCAGCGTAGTAGGGGGCGGGTTCACCGGGGAGCTGTTTTTT.

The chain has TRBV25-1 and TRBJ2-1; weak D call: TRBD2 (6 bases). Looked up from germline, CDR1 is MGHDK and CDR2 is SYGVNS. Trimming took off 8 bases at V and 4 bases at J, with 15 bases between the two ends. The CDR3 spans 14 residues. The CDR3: CASAKTGTYNEQFF. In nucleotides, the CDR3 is TGTGCCAGCGCCAAAACCGGGACTTACAATGAGCAGTTCTTC.

The CDR3: CASSWRGNSPLHF. The CDR3 region has the DNA TGTGCCAGCAGTTGGCGGGGAAATTCACCCCTCCACTTT. This chain connects TRBV27 to TRBJ1-6; unclear D gene. CDR3 size: 13 residues. Trimming took off 4 bases at V and 7 bases at J, with 8 bases between the two ends. Germline V gives CDR1 MNHEY, CDR2 SMNVEV (reference sequence).

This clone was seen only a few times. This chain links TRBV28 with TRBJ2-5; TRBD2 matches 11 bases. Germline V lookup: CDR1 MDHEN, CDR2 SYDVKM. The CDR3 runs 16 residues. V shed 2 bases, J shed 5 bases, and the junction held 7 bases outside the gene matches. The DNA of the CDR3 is TGTGCCAGCAGTTTAACACTAGCGGGAGTCGGGGAGACCCAGTACTTC. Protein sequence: CASSLTLAGVGETQYF.

CDR3 in DNA: TGTGCCAGCAGCTTTGGACAGTACAATCAGCCCCAGCATTTT. It encodes CASSFGQYNQPQHF. The rearrangement links TRBV7-9 to TRBJ1-5; a weak D match, TRBD1 (6 bases). The CDR3 loop spans 14 amino acids. Germline-derived CDR1 and CDR2 are SEHNR and FQNEAQ (reference sequence). V lost 3 bases, J lost 3 bases, and 9 bases lay in between.

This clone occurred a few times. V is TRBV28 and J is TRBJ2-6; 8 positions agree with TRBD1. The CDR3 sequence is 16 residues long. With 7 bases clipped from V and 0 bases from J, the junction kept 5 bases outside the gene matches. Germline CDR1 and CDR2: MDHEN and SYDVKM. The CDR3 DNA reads TGTGCCAGCATGACAGGGGAAACCTCTGGGGCCAACGTCCTGACTTTC. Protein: CASMTGETSGANVLTF.

The CDR3: CASSINSGSSLDTQYF. CDR3 DNA: TGTGCCAGCAGCATTAATAGCGGGAGCTCATTAGATACGCAGTATTTT. The chain couples TRBV7-2 to TRBJ2-3, with 9 bases lining up with TRBD2. The CDR3 spans 16 residues. J was trimmed by 5 bases and V by 5 bases; bases with no gene match: 11. CDR1 is SGHTA and CDR2 is FQGNSA in the germline V gene.

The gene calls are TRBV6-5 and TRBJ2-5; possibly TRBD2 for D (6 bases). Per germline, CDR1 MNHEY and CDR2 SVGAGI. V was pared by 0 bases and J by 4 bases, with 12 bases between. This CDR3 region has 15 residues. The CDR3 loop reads CASSYSFRGGETQYF. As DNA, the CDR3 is TGTGCCAGCAGTTACTCTTTCCGGGGAGGAGAGACCCAGTACTTC.

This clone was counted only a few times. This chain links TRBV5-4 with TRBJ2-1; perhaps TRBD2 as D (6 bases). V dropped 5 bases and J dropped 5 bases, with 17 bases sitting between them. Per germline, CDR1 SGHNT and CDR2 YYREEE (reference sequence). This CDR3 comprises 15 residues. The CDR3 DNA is TGTGCCAGCAGAAATAGCCTGCGGGGAAACAATGAGCAGTTCTTC. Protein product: CASRNSLRGNNEQFF.

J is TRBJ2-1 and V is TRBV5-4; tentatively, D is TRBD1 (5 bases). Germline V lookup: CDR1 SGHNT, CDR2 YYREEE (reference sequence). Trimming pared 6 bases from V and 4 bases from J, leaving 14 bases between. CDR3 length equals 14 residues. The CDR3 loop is CASTILDSYNEQFF. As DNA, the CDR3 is TGTGCCAGCACCATTCTCGACAGTTACAATGAGCAGTTCTTC.

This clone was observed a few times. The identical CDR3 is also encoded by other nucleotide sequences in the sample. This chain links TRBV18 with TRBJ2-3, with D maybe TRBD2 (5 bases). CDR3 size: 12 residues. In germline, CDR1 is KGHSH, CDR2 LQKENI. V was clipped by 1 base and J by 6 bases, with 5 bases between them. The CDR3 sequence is CASSPRRDTQYF. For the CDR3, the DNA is TGTGCCAGCTCACCACGGAGGGATACGCAGTATTTT. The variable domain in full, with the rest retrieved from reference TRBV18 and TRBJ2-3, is NAGVMQNPRHLVRRRGQEARLRCSPMKGHSHVYWYRQLPEEGLKFMVYLQKENIIDESGMPKERFSAEFPKEGPSILRIQQVVRGDSAAYFCASSPRRDTQYFGPGTRLTVL.

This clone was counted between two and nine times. CDR3 sequence (DNA): TGTGCCAGCAGCTTGCGTTTCCCGGAGACGCAGTACTTC. Translating gives CASSLRFPETQYF. The rearrangement joins TRBV7-2 to TRBJ2-7, with D unresolved. Trimming pared 3 bases from V and 9 bases from J, leaving 15 bases between. The CDR3 runs 13 residues. CDR1 is SGHTA, CDR2 FQGNSA, per germline.

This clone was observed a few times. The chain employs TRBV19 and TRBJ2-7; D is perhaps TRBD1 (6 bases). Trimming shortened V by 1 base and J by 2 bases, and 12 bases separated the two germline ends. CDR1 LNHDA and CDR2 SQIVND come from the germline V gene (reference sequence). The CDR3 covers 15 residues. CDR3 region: CASSIGRDTAYEQYF. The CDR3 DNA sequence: TGTGCCAGTAGTATAGGCCGGGACACCGCCTACGAGCAGTACTTC.

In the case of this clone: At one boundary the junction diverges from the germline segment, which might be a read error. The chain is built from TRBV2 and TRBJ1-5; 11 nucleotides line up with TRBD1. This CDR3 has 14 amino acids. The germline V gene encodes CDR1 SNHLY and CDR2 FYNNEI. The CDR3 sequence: CASREGTGGQPQHF. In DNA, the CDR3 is TGTGCCAGCAGGGAAGGGACAGGGGGTCAGCCCCAGCATTTT.